A single sample is the source of the 32 T cell receptor beta chains below, sequenced in a study of CD8+ T cells in alopecia areata. Following RNA extraction, reverse transcription yielded cDNA that acted as the sequencing template. Measured with immunoSEQ multiplex PCR; TCRdb has only the in-frame clones, and not every one. The data contain 270,000 or so clones, roughly 60% of them seen just once; the ten biggest clones take up 1.8%. The treatment denotes: oral pan-JAK inhibitor, 5-10 mg twice daily. The material sequenced was CD4+ T cells sorted from blood, taken at week 24, from a patient treated with tofacitinib. The receptor source for this set is a human donor with alopecia areata.

V usage is TRBV4-3 and J usage is TRBJ2-2; the D is unclear. V dropped 0 bases and J dropped 8 bases, with 10 bases sitting between them. CDR3 length: 14 residues. CDR1 and CDR2 from the germline V gene are LGHNA and YSLEER. The CDR3 DNA reads as TGCGCCAGCAGCCAAGACTGGGTTCGGGGGGAGCTGTTTTTT. Amino acids: CASSQDWVRGELFF.

This CDR3 reads CATRRGTQETQYF. Here the CDR3 DNA reads TGTGCTACCCGGCGGGGAACCCAAGAGACCCAGTACTTC. V and J are TRBV6-1 and TRBJ2-5, with D possibly matching TRBD2 (6 bases). This CDR3 region has 13 residues. Looked up from germline, CDR1 is MNHNS and CDR2 is SASEGT.

The V call is TRBV6-5, the J call TRBJ2-7; D is undetermined. The CDR3 covers 13 residues. Trimming removed 6 bases from V and 2 bases from J, with 11 bases in between. Germline assignment: CDR1 MNHEY and CDR2 SVGAGI. CDR3 loop: CASRKGGTYEQYF. The CDR3 nucleotides read TGTGCCAGCAGGAAAGGCGGAACCTACGAGCAGTACTTC.

This clone came up a few times. The J gene is TRBJ1-2, the V gene TRBV4-2, with no clear D. The CDR3 contains 14 residues. V shed 0 bases and J shed 5 bases, with 10 bases lying between them. Germline CDR1 and CDR2: LGHNA and YNFKEQ. The CDR3 loop reads CASSQEGRPYGYTF. The CDR3 nucleotides are TGTGCCAGCAGCCAAGAGGGAAGGCCATATGGCTACACCTTC.

The chain employs TRBV7-9 and TRBJ1-5; no clear D gene. The CDR3 has 12 residues. Trimming removed 0 bases from V and 9 bases from J, with 6 bases in between. Per the germline V gene, CDR1 is SEHNR and CDR2 is FQNEAQ (reference sequence). DNA for the CDR3: TGTGCCAGCAGCTTAGCGCCGTCGCCCCAGCATTTT. This sequence encodes CASSLAPSPQHF. The whole variable domain, filled in from reference TRBV7-9 and TRBJ1-5, reads DTGVSQNPRHKITKRGQNVTFRCDPISEHNRLYWYRQTLGQGPEFLTYFQNEAQLEKSRLLSDRFSAERPKGSFSTLEIQRTEQGDSAMYLCASSLAPSPQHFGDGTRLSIL.

The J gene is TRBJ2-7, the V gene TRBV29-1; maybe TRBD1 (6 bases). The CDR3 covers 14 residues. Germline-derived CDR1 and CDR2 are SQVTM and ANQGSEA. Deletions cut 4 bases from V and 3 bases from J, with 16 bases between. This CDR3 is CSVVTGRTLYEQYF. CDR3 bases: TGCAGCGTTGTGACAGGTCGAACACTCTACGAGCAGTACTTC.

Concerning this clone: This sample also contains other DNA sequences that code for the same CDR3. The chain recombines TRBV29-1 with TRBJ1-1; D not certain. This CDR3 contains 13 residues. V lost 4 bases and J lost 0, with 9 bases in between. Per germline, CDR1 SQVTM and CDR2 ANQGSEA. The CDR3 DNA follows: TGCAGCGTTGCTGGGCTAATGAACACTGAAGCTTTCTTT. It encodes CSVAGLMNTEAFF. The full variable domain, its missing parts supplied by reference TRBV29-1 and TRBJ1-1, is SAVISQKPSRDICQRGTSLTIQCQVDSQVTMMFWYRQQPGQSLTLIATANQGSEATYESGFVIDKFPISRPNLTFSTLTVSNMSPEDSSIYLCSVAGLMNTEAFFGQGTRLTVV.

In nucleotides, the CDR3 is TGCGCCAGCAGCCAAGATAGGCAGGGGGCCATCAATCAGCCCCAGCATTTT. Translating it yields CASSQDRQGAINQPQHF. This chain connects TRBV4-1 to TRBJ1-5, with 8 bases aligning to TRBD1. The ends lost 0 bases at V and 3 bases at J; junction bases unmatched: 7. CDR3 length: 17 residues. In germline, CDR1 is MGHRA, CDR2 YSYEKL.

This clone was detected once. This rearrangement joins TRBV5-1 to TRBJ1-1; 9 bases are a match to TRBD1. V lost 5 bases and J lost 1; bases outside the gene matches: 6. Per the germline V gene, CDR1 is SGHRS and CDR2 is YFSETQ. The CDR3 is made up of 15 amino acids. Here the CDR3 DNA reads TGCGCCAGCAGTCTCATGGGACAGGGGAACACTGAAGCTTTCTTT. It translates to CASSLMGQGNTEAFF.

The V gene is TRBV30, the J gene TRBJ2-7; D not certain. Germline V CDR1 and CDR2: GTSNPN, SVGIG (reference sequence). The CDR3 is 11 amino acids. V lost 1 base to trimming and J lost 4 bases, with 5 bases between them. CDR3 coding DNA: TGTGCCTGGAGTGAAGGTTACGAGCAGTACTTC. It yields the protein CAWSEGYEQYF.

As to this clone: Other DNA variants within this sample encode the same CDR3. The DNA of the CDR3 is TGTGCCTGGGGGTCCTATGGCTACACCTTC. As protein: CAWGSYGYTF. The genes are TRBV30 and TRBJ1-2; D call uncertain. The CDR3 totals 10 residues. Germline CDR1 and CDR2: GTSNPN and SVGIG (reference sequence). The ends were cut back, 5 bases at V and 4 bases at J, with 5 bases in the middle.

Note on this clone: Other DNA sequences of this sample code for an identical CDR3. The chain joins TRBV30 to TRBJ1-5; D uncertain. V lost 0 bases and J lost 3, with 9 bases in between. The CDR3 loop spans 14 amino acids. The germline V gene has CDR1 GTSNPN and CDR2 SVGIG (reference sequence). The CDR3 DNA is TGTGCCTGGAGTGTAGGGCAGTTCAATCAGCCCCAGCATTTT. It specifies CAWSVGQFNQPQHF.

The chain joins TRBV19 to TRBJ1-2; 7 bases line up with TRBD1. Trimming took 3 bases from V and 5 from J; bases not matched to a gene: 9. The CDR3 spans 15 residues. The germline V gene encodes CDR1 LNHDA and CDR2 SQIVND (reference sequence). CDR3 nucleotides: TGTGCCAGTAGTATGGCCTCGGGACAGCGATATGGCTACACCTTC. This codes for CASSMASGQRYGYTF.

Worth noting for this clone: The identical CDR3 is also encoded by other nucleotide sequences in the sample. The chain is built from TRBV30 and TRBJ2-2; 8 bases fit TRBD2. This CDR3 contains 16 residues. V lost 1 base and J lost 2; bases outside the gene matches: 6. Germline CDR1 is GTSNPN and CDR2 is SVGIG (reference sequence). The CDR3: CAWSARGLVNTGELFF. The CDR3 coding sequence is TGTGCCTGGAGTGCGAGGGGACTAGTCAACACCGGGGAGCTGTTTTTT. Full variable domain (rest looked up from reference TRBV30 and TRBJ2-2): SQTIHQWPATLVQPVGSPLSLECTVEGTSNPNLYWYRQAAGRGLQLLFYSVGIGQISSEVPQNLSASRPQDRQFILSSKKLLLSDSGFYLCAWSARGLVNTGELFFGEGSRLTVL.

V gene TRBV28 combines with J gene TRBJ2-7; D perhaps matches TRBD1 (5 bases). V lost 7 bases and J 2 bases, leaving 12 bases between the germline ends. Germline V gene data show CDR1 as MDHEN and CDR2 as SYDVKM. The CDR3 runs to 13 residues. The chain's CDR3 is CASTPGQAYEQYF. The CDR3 DNA is TGTGCCAGCACCCCCGGACAAGCCTACGAGCAGTACTTC.

The chain is built from TRBV7-9 and TRBJ2-2, with 7 bases matching TRBD1. Germline CDR1 reads SEHNR; CDR2 reads FQNEAQ (reference sequence). The CDR3 runs 16 residues. V shed 5 bases and J 2 bases; nucleotides not matched to a gene: 8. This chain's CDR3 is CASSPKGQINTGELFF. CDR3 sequence (DNA): TGTGCCAGCAGCCCAAAGGGACAGATTAACACCGGGGAGCTGTTTTTT.

This chain connects TRBV29-1 to TRBJ1-1; the match to TRBD1 covers 8 bases. CDR3 length equals 13 residues. J gave up 3 bases and V 7 bases, and 7 bases lay outside the gene matches. The germline V gene encodes CDR1 SQVTM and CDR2 ANQGSEA. Here the CDR3 reads CSATDRAHTEAFF. CDR3 in DNA: TGCAGCGCGACGGACAGGGCCCACACTGAAGCTTTCTTT.

This chain connects TRBV30 to TRBJ1-5, with D perhaps TRBD1 (5 bases). CDR3 length: 16 residues. Germline assignment: CDR1 GTSNPN and CDR2 SVGIG (reference sequence). The ends were cut back, 2 bases at V and 1 base at J, with 15 bases in the middle. The CDR3 spells CAWSRRGRVSNQPQHF. The CDR3 DNA reads as TGTGCCTGGAGTCGCCGGGGCAGGGTAAGCAATCAGCCCCAGCATTTT.

The V and J genes are TRBV30 and TRBJ1-6; no firm D call. CDR1 GTSNPN and CDR2 SVGIG come from the germline V gene (reference sequence). The germline V and J ends were trimmed by 4 bases and 7 bases, with 11 bases remaining between them. The CDR3 covers 13 residues. The CDR3 DNA follows: TGTGCCTGGACGAGAGGGCCAAATTCACCCCTCCACTTT. Protein sequence: CAWTRGPNSPLHF.

The chain is built from TRBV30 and TRBJ1-5, with D tentatively TRBD1 (5 bases). The V and J ends lost 2 bases and 0 bases respectively, with 11 bases between them. The length of the CDR3 is 15 residues. CDR1 is GTSNPN, CDR2 SVGIG, per germline (reference sequence). CDR3 nucleotides: TGTGCCTGGAGTCCAGGGTTTGATAGCAATCAGCCCCAGCATTTT. Protein product: CAWSPGFDSNQPQHF.

The chain couples TRBV5-6 to TRBJ2-3; no definite D call. The length of the CDR3 is 13 residues. V lost 1 base, J lost 0 bases, and 3 bases lay in between. Germline loops: CDR1 SGHDT, CDR2 YYEEEE. CDR3 amino acids: CASSLSSTDTQYF. DNA for the CDR3: TGTGCCAGCAGCTTGAGTAGCACAGATACGCAGTATTTT.

This clone occurred a few times. V gene TRBV28 combines with J gene TRBJ2-3; D possibly uses TRBD1 or TRBD2 (5 bases each). Germline V CDR1 and CDR2: MDHEN, SYDVKM. The V and J ends lost 2 bases and 4 bases respectively, with 16 bases between them. The CDR3 consists of 16 residues. The CDR3 region has the DNA TGTGCCAGCAGTTTAGGGACGCTTGGGGTAGCAGATACGCAGTATTTT. Translation gives CASSLGTLGVADTQYF. The variable domain in full, with the rest retrieved from reference TRBV28 and TRBJ2-3, is DVKVTQSSRYLVKRTGEKVFLECVQDMDHENMFWYRQDPGLGLRLIYFSYDVKMKEKGDIPEGYSVSREKKERFSLILESASTNQTSMYLCASSLGTLGVADTQYFGPGTRLTVL.

The sample holds a few counts of this clone. The V gene is TRBV28, the J gene TRBJ1-6, with 8 bases identical to TRBD1. CDR3 length: 14 residues. The V gene end was trimmed by 3 bases and the J gene end by 13 bases; junction bases not matched to a gene: 8. CDR1 MDHEN and CDR2 SYDVKM come from the germline V gene. CDR3 sequence reads: CASSFGQGGYPLHF. CDR3 sequence (DNA): TGTGCCAGCAGTTTTGGACAGGGTGGGTACCCCCTCCACTTT. Using reference TRBV28 and TRBJ1-6 for the parts outside the CDR3, the full variable domain is DVKVTQSSRYLVKRTGEKVFLECVQDMDHENMFWYRQDPGLGLRLIYFSYDVKMKEKGDIPEGYSVSREKKERFSLILESASTNQTSMYLCASSFGQGGYPLHFGNGTRLTVT.

In this sample, this clone turned up a few times. CDR3 sequence reads: CASSLEPGPLYGYTF. The DNA of the CDR3 is TGTGCCAGCAGCTTAGAACCAGGGCCCCTCTATGGCTACACCTTC. The rearrangement joins TRBV11-2 to TRBJ1-2, with D tentatively TRBD1 (5 bases). This CDR3 has 15 amino acids. Per the germline V gene, CDR1 is SGHAT and CDR2 is FQNNGV. Trimming pared 0 bases from V and 4 bases from J, leaving 12 bases between.

The rearrangement links TRBV9 to TRBJ1-1; the match to TRBD1 covers 9 bases. The CDR3 loop spans 13 amino acids. The J segment lost 8 bases and the V segment lost 4 bases, leaving 6 bases of the junction unmatched. Germline V CDR1 and CDR2: SGDLS, YYNGEE. The DNA of the CDR3 is TGTGCCAGCAGCTGGACAGGGGATCGCGAAGCTTTCTTT. It codes for CASSWTGDREAFF.

V is TRBV4-1 and J is TRBJ2-5, with D maybe TRBD1 (6 bases). The V end was cut by 4 bases, the J end by 1 base, with 10 bases between. This CDR3 has 14 amino acids. The germline CDR1 and CDR2 sequences are MGHRA and YSYEKL. CDR3 amino acids: CASSRQVSQETQYF. DNA for the CDR3: TGCGCCAGCAGCCGACAGGTTTCCCAAGAGACCCAGTACTTC.

The chain is built from TRBV2 and TRBJ2-3; 7 bases line up with TRBD2. This CDR3 comprises 13 residues. Germline V lookup: CDR1 SNHLY, CDR2 FYNNEI. The V gene end was trimmed by 8 bases and the J gene end by 3 bases; junction bases not matched to a gene: 5. As DNA, the CDR3 is TGTGCCAGCCTAGCGGTGGGTACAGATACGCAGTATTTT. It is translated as CASLAVGTDTQYF.

The CDR3 sequence is CSVGPGGNTEAFF. The CDR3 bases are TGCAGCGTTGGGCCAGGGGGAAACACTGAAGCTTTCTTT. The chain recombines TRBV29-1 with TRBJ1-1; 7 bases match TRBD1. V gave up 4 bases and J gave up 2 bases; unmatched junction bases: 4. The germline CDR1 and CDR2 sequences are SQVTM and ANQGSEA. The CDR3 sequence is 13 residues long. The full variable domain, with the rest looked up from reference TRBV29-1 and TRBJ1-1, is SAVISQKPSRDICQRGTSLTIQCQVDSQVTMMFWYRQQPGQSLTLIATANQGSEATYESGFVIDKFPISRPNLTFSTLTVSNMSPEDSSIYLCSVGPGGNTEAFFGQGTRLTVV.

This chain joins TRBV30 and TRBJ1-2; D is unresolved. The CDR3 consists of 13 residues. V shed 1 base and J shed 6 bases, with 12 bases lying between them. CDR1 is GTSNPN, CDR2 SVGIG, per germline (reference sequence). CDR3 sequence reads: CAWSATGSNGYTF. The CDR3 DNA reads as TGTGCCTGGAGTGCTACTGGATCAAATGGCTACACCTTC.

This clone was observed a few times. This chain uses TRBV5-6 with TRBJ1-2, with TRBD1 matching over 9 bases. The trim removed 5 bases at V and 8 bases at J, leaving 13 bases unmatched. Germline V CDR1 and CDR2: SGHDT, YYEEEE. The CDR3 is 15 residues long. The CDR3 loop reads CASSLWAGQGSGYTF. The CDR3 region has the DNA TGTGCCAGCAGTCTCTGGGCGGGACAGGGTTCCGGCTACACCTTC.

In regard to this clone: This specimen includes other DNA sequences encoding the same CDR3. This sequence joins TRBV18 and TRBJ1-5; D is unresolved. The CDR3 is 13 residues long. CDR1 KGHSH and CDR2 LQKENI come from the germline V gene. With 3 bases removed from V and 0 bases from J, the gap between germline ends came to 3 bases. In nucleotides, the CDR3 is TGTGCCAGCTCACCGGATAGCAATCAGCCCCAGCATTTT. It codes for CASSPDSNQPQHF.

The chain employs TRBV29-1 and TRBJ2-7; D unclear. CDR3 length: 14 amino acids. V gave up 4 bases and J gave up 0 bases, with 13 bases separating them. Germline V lookup: CDR1 SQVTM, CDR2 ANQGSEA. For the CDR3, the DNA is TGCAGCGTTGCTGGTGCCGACTCCTCCTACGAGCAGTACTTC. As protein: CSVAGADSSYEQYF.